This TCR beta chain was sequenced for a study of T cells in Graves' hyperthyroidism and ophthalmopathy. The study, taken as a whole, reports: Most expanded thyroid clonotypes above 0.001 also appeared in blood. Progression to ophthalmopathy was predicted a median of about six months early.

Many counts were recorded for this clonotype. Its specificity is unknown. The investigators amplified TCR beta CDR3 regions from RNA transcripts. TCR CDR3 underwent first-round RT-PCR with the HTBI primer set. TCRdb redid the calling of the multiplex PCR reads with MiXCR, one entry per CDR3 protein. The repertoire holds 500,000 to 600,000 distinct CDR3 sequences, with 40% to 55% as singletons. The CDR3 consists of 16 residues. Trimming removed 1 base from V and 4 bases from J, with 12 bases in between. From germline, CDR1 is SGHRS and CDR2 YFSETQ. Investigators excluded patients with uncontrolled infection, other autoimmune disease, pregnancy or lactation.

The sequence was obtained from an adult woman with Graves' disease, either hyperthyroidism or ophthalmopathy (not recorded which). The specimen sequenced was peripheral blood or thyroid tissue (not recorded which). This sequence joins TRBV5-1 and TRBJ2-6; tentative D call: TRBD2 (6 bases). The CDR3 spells CASSLTLGGGANVLTF. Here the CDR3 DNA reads TGCGCCAGCAGCTTGACATTGGGGGGAGGGGCCAACGTCCTGACTTTC.